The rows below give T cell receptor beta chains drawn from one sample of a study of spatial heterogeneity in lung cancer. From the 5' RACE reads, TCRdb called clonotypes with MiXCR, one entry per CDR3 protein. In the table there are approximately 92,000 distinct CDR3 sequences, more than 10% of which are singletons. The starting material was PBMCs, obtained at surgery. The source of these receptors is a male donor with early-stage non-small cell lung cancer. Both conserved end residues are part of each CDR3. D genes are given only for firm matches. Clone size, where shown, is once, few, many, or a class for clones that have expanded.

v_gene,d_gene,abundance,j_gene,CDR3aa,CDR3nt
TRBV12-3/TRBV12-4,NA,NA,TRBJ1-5,CASSFGAGKNNQPQHF,TGTGCCAGCAGCTTCGGAGCCGGAAAAAACAATCAGCCCCAGCATTTT
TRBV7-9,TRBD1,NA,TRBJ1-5,CASSHSGTGVSQPQHF,TGTGCCAGCAGCCATTCCGGGACAGGGGTGTCTCAGCCCCAGCATTTT
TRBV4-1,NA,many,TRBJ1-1,CASSQDWRGDTEAFF,TGCGCCAGCAGCCAAGATTGGCGGGGAGATACTGAAGCTTTCTTT
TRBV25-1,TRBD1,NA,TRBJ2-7,CASDRGYEQYF,TGTGCCAGCGACAGGGGTTACGAGCAGTACTTC
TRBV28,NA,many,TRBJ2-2,CASSPVFGGELFF,TGTGCCAGCAGCCCCGTGTTCGGCGGGGAGCTGTTTTTT
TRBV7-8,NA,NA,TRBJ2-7,CASSLGLDSSYEQYF,TGTGCCAGCAGCTTAGGTTTGGACTCGAGCTACGAGCAGTACTTC
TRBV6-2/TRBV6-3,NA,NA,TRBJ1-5,CASSGGWEPQHF,TGTGCCAGCAGTGGGGGCTGGGAGCCCCAGCATTTT
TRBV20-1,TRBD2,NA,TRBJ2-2,CSAGTRGNTGELFF,TGCAGTGCCGGGACTAGAGGCAACACCGGGGAGCTGTTTTTT
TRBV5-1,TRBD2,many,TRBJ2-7,CASSFLGGTYEQYF,TGCGCCAGCAGCTTCCTGGGGGGGACCTACGAGCAGTACTTC
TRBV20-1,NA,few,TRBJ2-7,CSARGRSYEQYF,TGCAGTGCTAGAGGGCGTAGCTACGAGCAGTACTTC
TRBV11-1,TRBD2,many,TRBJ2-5,CASSLEGMTSGQETQYF,TGTGCCAGCAGCTTAGAGGGGATGACTAGCGGTCAAGAGACCCAGTACTTC
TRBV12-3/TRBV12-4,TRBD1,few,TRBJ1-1,CASSRQGLNTEAFF,TGTGCCAGCAGCAGACAGGGCCTGAACACTGAAGCTTTCTTT
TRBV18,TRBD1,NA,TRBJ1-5,CASSLPGQGNQPQHF,TGTGCCAGCTCACTTCCGGGACAGGGAAATCAGCCCCAGCATTTT
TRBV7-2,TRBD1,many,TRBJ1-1,CASSSSGTGVRREAFF,TGTGCCAGCAGCAGTTCCGGGACAGGGGTACGAAGGGAAGCTTTCTTT
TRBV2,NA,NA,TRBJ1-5,CASSERGGNQPQHF,TGTGCCAGCAGTGAGAGGGGGGGCAATCAGCCCCAGCATTTT
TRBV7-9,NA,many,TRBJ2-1,CASSSSRHYNEQFF,TGTGCCAGCAGCTCCTCGCGACACTACAATGAGCAGTTCTTC
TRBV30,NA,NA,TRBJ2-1,CAWSFSSNNEQFF,TGTGCCTGGAGTTTTTCCTCAAACAATGAGCAGTTCTTC
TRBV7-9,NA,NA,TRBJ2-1,CASSTGRSYNEQFF,TGTGCCAGCAGCACAGGACGCTCCTACAATGAGCAGTTCTTC
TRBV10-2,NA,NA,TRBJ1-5,CASSEWGAKGQPQHF,TGCGCCAGCAGTGAGTGGGGGGCGAAGGGGCAGCCCCAGCATTTT
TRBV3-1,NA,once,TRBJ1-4,CASSQVGRNEKLFF,TGTGCCAGCAGCCAAGTCGGAAGGAATGAAAAACTGTTTTTT
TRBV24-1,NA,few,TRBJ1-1,CATSETRTGNTEAFF,TGTGCCACCAGTGAGACGAGAACAGGGAACACTGAAGCTTTCTTT
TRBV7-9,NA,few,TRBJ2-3,CASSPSYRDSTDTQYF,TGTGCCAGCAGCCCCTCCTACCGGGACAGCACAGATACGCAGTATTTT
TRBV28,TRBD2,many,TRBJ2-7,CASRTGGRTYEQYF,TGTGCCAGCAGGACCGGCGGGAGGACCTACGAGCAGTACTTC
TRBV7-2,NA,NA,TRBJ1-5,CASSLAPASNQPQHF,TGTGCCAGCAGTTTGGCACCTGCCAGCAATCAGCCCCAGCATTTT
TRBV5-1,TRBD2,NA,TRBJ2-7,CASSPGTSGTAPREQYF,TGCGCCAGCAGCCCCGGGACTAGCGGGACCGCCCCTCGGGAGCAGTACTTC
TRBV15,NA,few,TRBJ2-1,CATSRNRVEQFF,TGTGCCACCAGCAGAAATCGGGTTGAGCAGTTCTTC
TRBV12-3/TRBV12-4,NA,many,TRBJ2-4,CASSPPSGSKNIQYF,TGTGCCAGCAGCCCCCCATCCGGAAGCAAAAACATTCAGTACTTC
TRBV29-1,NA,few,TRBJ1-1,CSVGRGTEAFF,TGCAGCGTGGGAAGAGGCACTGAAGCTTTCTTT
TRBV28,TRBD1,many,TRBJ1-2,CASSISGQGLGGYTF,TGTGCCAGCTCCATCTCGGGACAGGGACTCGGGGGCTACACCTTC
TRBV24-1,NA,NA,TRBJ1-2,CATSAQNGRNYGYTF,TGTGCCACCAGTGCTCAAAACGGGAGAAACTATGGCTACACCTTC
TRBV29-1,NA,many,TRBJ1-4,CSVLQEGIEKLFF,TGCAGCGTTCTTCAGGAGGGGATTGAAAAACTGTTTTTT
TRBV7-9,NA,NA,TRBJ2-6,CASSPRTVFSGANVLTF,TGTGCCAGCAGCCCCCGGACGGTCTTCTCTGGGGCCAACGTCCTGACTTTC
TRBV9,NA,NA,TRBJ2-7,CASSVASLAQTYEQYF,TGTGCCAGCAGCGTAGCTAGCCTAGCGCAAACCTACGAGCAGTACTTC
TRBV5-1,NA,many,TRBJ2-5,CASSLWDQETQYF,TGCGCCAGCAGCTTGTGGGACCAAGAGACCCAGTACTTC
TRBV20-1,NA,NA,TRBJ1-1,CSAVTDGAGTEAFF,TGCAGTGCTGTAACCGACGGTGCCGGGACTGAAGCTTTCTTT
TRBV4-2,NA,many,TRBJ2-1,CASSPDSGSYNEQFF,TGTGCCAGCAGCCCAGACTCTGGCTCCTACAATGAGCAGTTCTTC
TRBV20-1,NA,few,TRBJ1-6,CSAPRTVYYNSPLHF,TGCAGTGCCCCTAGAACAGTTTACTATAATTCACCCCTCCACTTT
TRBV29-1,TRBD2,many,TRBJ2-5,CSVVLAGDQQETQYF,TGCAGCGTTGTCCTAGCGGGGGACCAACAAGAGACCCAGTACTTC
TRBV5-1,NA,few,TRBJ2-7,CASSSTPGYEQYF,TGCGCCAGCAGCTCCACCCCGGGGTACGAGCAGTACTTC
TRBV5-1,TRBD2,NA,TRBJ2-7,CASSLAGLAQTYEQYF,TGCGCCAGCAGCTTAGCGGGACTAGCGCAGACCTACGAGCAGTACTTC
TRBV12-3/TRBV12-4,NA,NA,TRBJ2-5,CASSLLLVGQETQYF,TGTGCCAGCAGTTTGTTGTTGGTGGGGCAAGAGACCCAGTACTTC
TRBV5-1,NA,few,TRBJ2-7,CASSWGPTYEQYF,TGCGCCAGCAGCTGGGGACCGACCTACGAGCAGTACTTC
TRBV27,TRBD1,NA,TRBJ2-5,CASSRGTGGAETQYF,TGTGCCAGCAGCCGGGGGACAGGGGGCGCGGAGACCCAGTACTTC
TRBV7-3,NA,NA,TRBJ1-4,CASSTGQGEKLFF,TGTGCCAGCAGTACAGGCCAAGGCGAAAAACTGTTTTTT
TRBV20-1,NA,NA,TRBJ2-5,CSASIGVPGTQYF,TGCAGTGCTAGTATAGGGGTACCAGGGACCCAGTACTTC
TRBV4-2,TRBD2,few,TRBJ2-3,CASSQAGAGTSGRANTDTQYF,TGTGCCAGCAGCCAAGCGGGGGCCGGGACTAGCGGGAGGGCAAACACAGATACGCAGTATTTT
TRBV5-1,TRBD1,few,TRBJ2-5,CASSRAGTGNEDQYF,TGCGCCAGCAGCCGAGCCGGGACAGGGAATGAAGACCAGTACTTC
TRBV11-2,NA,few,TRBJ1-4,CASSFRWRTTTNEKLFF,TGTGCCAGCAGCTTTCGTTGGCGGACAACAACTAATGAAAAACTGTTTTTT
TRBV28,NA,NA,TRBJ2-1,CASILTGTQYNEQFF,TGTGCCAGCATCTTAACCGGGACACAATACAATGAGCAGTTCTTC